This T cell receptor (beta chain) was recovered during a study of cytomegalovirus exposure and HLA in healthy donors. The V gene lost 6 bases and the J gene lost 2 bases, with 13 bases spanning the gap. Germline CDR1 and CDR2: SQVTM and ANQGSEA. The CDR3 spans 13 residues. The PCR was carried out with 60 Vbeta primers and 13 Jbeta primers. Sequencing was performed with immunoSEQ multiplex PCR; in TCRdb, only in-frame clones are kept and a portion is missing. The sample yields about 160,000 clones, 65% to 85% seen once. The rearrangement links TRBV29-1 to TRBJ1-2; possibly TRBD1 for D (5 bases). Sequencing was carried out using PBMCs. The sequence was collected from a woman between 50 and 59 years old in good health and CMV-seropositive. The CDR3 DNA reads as TGCAGCGTCCAGGGAGGGGACAACTATGGCTACACCTTC. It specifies CSVQGGDNYGYTF. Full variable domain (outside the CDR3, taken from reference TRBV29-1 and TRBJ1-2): SAVISQKPSRDICQRGTSLTIQCQVDSQVTMMFWYRQQPGQSLTLIATANQGSEATYESGFVIDKFPISRPNLTFSTLTVSNMSPEDSSIYLCSVQGGDNYGYTFGSGTRLTVV.